This is a list of T cell receptor beta chains from one sample in a study of shared clonotypes between healthy human individuals. Assay used: immunoSEQ multiplex PCR; TCRdb lists only in-frame clones, some missing. The table records 2 million to 2.5 million clones, around 95% of them present only once. Source material: naive CD4+ T cells sorted from blood. These receptors came from a man aged 18 to 30 in good health. CDR3s include the opening cysteine and the closing phenylalanine or tryptophan. Each record gives: V gene, D gene, clone size, J gene, CDR3 protein, CDR3 DNA. D genes are given only for firm matches. Size is stated for part of the rows, as once, few or many counts, or as a class when the clone is expanded.

TRBV5-6,NA,NA,TRBJ2-2,CASSPRLGGELFF,TGTGCCAGCAGCCCCAGGTTAGGGGGGGAGCTGTTTTTT
TRBV7-9,NA,once,TRBJ2-1,CASSLGIARDNEQFF,TGTGCCAGCAGCTTAGGGATAGCGAGGGACAATGAGCAGTTCTTC
TRBV30,NA,NA,TRBJ1-5,CAWREPSWGNQPQHF,TGTGCCTGGAGGGAGCCTTCGTGGGGCAATCAGCCCCAGCATTTT
TRBV28,NA,NA,TRBJ2-7,CASSLPPRTASYEQYF,TGTGCCAGCAGTTTACCCCCCAGGACAGCTTCCTACGAGCAGTACTTC
TRBV29-1,TRBD1,NA,TRBJ2-7,CSSTGSSYEQYF,TGCAGTTCGACAGGGAGCTCCTACGAGCAGTACTTC
TRBV5-4,NA,NA,TRBJ1-3,CASTANGNTIYF,TGTGCCAGCACCGCCAATGGAAACACCATATATTTT
TRBV5-4,NA,NA,TRBJ2-6,CASSPRAVGANVLTF,TGTGCCAGCAGTCCTCGGGCCGTCGGGGCCAACGTCCTGACTTTC
TRBV10-3,NA,NA,TRBJ2-3,CATGTDTQYF,TGTGCCACGGGCACAGATACGCAGTATTTT
TRBV4-3,NA,NA,TRBJ1-1,CASSQGVGGNTEAFF,TGCGCCAGCAGCCAAGGAGTTGGGGGGAACACTGAAGCTTTCTTT
TRBV6-1,NA,NA,TRBJ1-5,CASSEGQYSNQPQHF,TGTGCCAGCAGTGAAGGACAGTATAGCAATCAGCCCCAGCATTTT
TRBV9,TRBD1,NA,TRBJ2-5,CASSVAPTGFLVETQYF,TGTGCCAGCAGCGTAGCCCCGACAGGGTTTTTGGTAGAGACCCAGTACTTC
TRBV6-5,NA,NA,TRBJ1-4,CASSPGPRGEKLFF,TGTGCCAGCAGTCCCGGGCCTCGTGGGGAAAAACTGTTTTTT
TRBV7-3,NA,NA,TRBJ2-3,CASSEGLNTDTQYF,TGTGCCAGCTCGGAAGGGCTCAACACAGATACGCAGTATTTT
TRBV6-5,TRBD1,NA,TRBJ2-7,CASSYHGTGEKGEQYF,TGTGCCAGCAGTTACCACGGGACAGGAGAAAAGGGCGAGCAGTACTTC
TRBV5-1,NA,few,TRBJ2-1,CASSLEREQFF,TGCGCCAGCAGCTTGGAAAGGGAGCAGTTCTTC
TRBV15,TRBD1,NA,TRBJ2-7,CATSERTGVAKQYF,TGTGCCACCAGCGAAAGAACAGGGGTTGCCAAGCAGTACTTC
TRBV10-2,TRBD1,NA,TRBJ1-1,CASSPRDREVDTEAFF,TGCGCCAGCAGCCCGAGGGACAGGGAAGTAGACACTGAAGCTTTCTTT
TRBV15,TRBD2,NA,TRBJ2-5,CATSRALPGRGDQETQYF,TGTGCCACCAGCAGAGCCCTCCCCGGGCGGGGGGATCAAGAGACCCAGTACTTC
TRBV13,NA,NA,TRBJ1-2,CASISGAGRNYGYTF,TGTGCCAGCATCTCTGGGGCAGGGAGAAACTATGGCTACACCTTC
TRBV19,NA,NA,TRBJ1-4,CASAVITNEKLFF,TGTGCCAGTGCCGTAATTACGAATGAAAAACTGTTTTTT
TRBV9,NA,NA,TRBJ2-7,CASSRGGVFSYEQYF,TGTGCCAGCAGCAGAGGGGGGGTATTCTCCTACGAGCAGTACTTC